This T cell receptor (beta chain) stems from a study of response to subunit inactivated influenza vaccine. The table lists this clonotype with a few counts. There are 15 residues in the CDR3. Germline values: CDR1 MGHDK, CDR2 SYGVNS. The germline V and J ends were trimmed by 1 base and 5 bases, with 14 bases remaining between them. In TCRdb, the RT-PCR reads were re-called with MiXCR into one record per CDR3 protein. This table holds about 620,000 distinct CDR3 sequences, about 11% found once. The same sample was also studied in work on T cells expressing NK-cell markers. That source adds: For TCR beta, cDNA was produced by 5'RACE template switching with UMIs. Whether expanded NKG2C+ T cell clones were HCMV specific stayed uncertain.

This receptor was identified in a man aged 45-65 years who received an inactivated influenza vaccine. The chain joins TRBV25-1 to TRBJ2-5; the D is unclear. This material consisted of PBMCs from blood, taken on the day of vaccination. CDR3 coding DNA: TGTGCCAGCAGTGAATTTACGGGCCGGGTGGAGACCCAGTACTTC. Its translation is CASSEFTGRVETQYF.